This T cell receptor beta chain is drawn from a study of blood T cell repertoires in COVID-19. Study-wide background: Whether acute or convalescent, the COVID-19 samples came from the United States, Italy and Spain. Sources were T cells, B-cell-depleted T cells, or PBMCs; the material itself was cDNA or gDNA.

Patients at the Seattle site were enrolled during active infection and followed longitudinally. This CDR3 has 16 amino acids. Deletions cut 6 bases from V and 0 bases from J, with 15 bases between. Germline CDR1 MNHEY, CDR2 SMNVEV (reference sequence). In the original workflow: Amplifying reference gene primers gave estimates of nucleated cell counts. The repertoire was sequenced with immunoSEQ multiplex PCR; TCRdb's copy has only in-frame clones and lacks some. D and trimming come from the DNA, and the V and J calls and clone size come from that table. The table records roughly 64,000 clones, around 82% of them present only once.

The sequencing input was peripheral blood. The chain recombines TRBV27 with TRBJ1-5; the D gene is possibly TRBD1 (6 bases). The clonotype originates from a man in his 60s with COVID-19, enrolled during active disease. CDR3 in DNA: TGTGCCAGCAGCTTAGGGGGGATGATTAGCAATCAGCCCCAGCATTTT. This gives the protein CASSLGGMISNQPQHF.